Below are 22 T cell receptor beta chains sequenced from a single sample in a study of technical replicates of blood from a few donors. The data were produced by immunoSEQ multiplex PCR, yet TCRdb's version contains in-frame clones alone and is incomplete. Among around 76,000 clones listed, around nine tenths were seen once. Sequenced material: T cells isolated from PBMCs. Receptor source: a human donor in good health.

The rearrangement joins TRBV11-2 to TRBJ2-7, with D tentatively TRBD1 (5 bases). The CDR3 runs to 14 residues. V was clipped by 5 bases and J by 3 bases, with 14 bases between them. Germline-derived CDR1 and CDR2 are SGHAT and FQNNGV. The CDR3 loop reads CASSQGVKGYEQYF. CDR3 bases: TGTGCCAGCAGCCAAGGGGTGAAGGGCTACGAGCAGTACTTC.

Here the CDR3 DNA reads TGTGCCAGCAGTGAGATAGGGGGGACAGGATTCCAAGAGACCCAGTACTTC. It is translated as CASSEIGGTGFQETQYF. This chain links TRBV25-1 with TRBJ2-5; 8 nucleotides agree with TRBD1. Germline V gene sequence: CDR1 MGHDK, CDR2 SYGVNS. V shed 3 bases and J 1 base; nucleotides not matched to a gene: 10. This CDR3 comprises 17 residues.

J is TRBJ1-1 and V is TRBV5-1; no definite D call. This CDR3 comprises 14 residues. The germline V gene has CDR1 SGHRS and CDR2 YFSETQ. Trimming shortened V by 5 bases and J by 3 bases, and 14 bases separated the two germline ends. This CDR3 reads CASRGSGEYTEAFF. Here the CDR3 DNA reads TGCGCCAGCAGGGGTAGTGGGGAGTACACTGAAGCTTTCTTT.

The J gene is TRBJ1-1, the V gene TRBV7-2, with TRBD1 matching 7 bases. J was trimmed by 2 bases and V by 5 bases; bases with no gene match: 5. Germline V gives CDR1 SGHTA, CDR2 FQGNSA. The CDR3 runs 14 residues. CDR3 DNA sequence: TGTGCCAGCAGCGTACAGGGGACCAACACTGAAGCTTTCTTT. This gives the protein CASSVQGTNTEAFF.

The chain couples TRBV7-2 to TRBJ1-5; possibly TRBD1 for D (6 bases). Germline CDR1 and CDR2: SGHTA and FQGNSA. This CDR3 has 15 amino acids. Trimming shortened V by 2 bases and J by 5 bases, and 13 bases separated the two germline ends. The CDR3 DNA reads TGTGCCAGCAGCTTACAGGGGCTGTGGGATCAGCCCCAGCATTTT. It translates to CASSLQGLWDQPQHF.

The gene calls are TRBV29-1 and TRBJ2-3; D remains ambiguous. V was cut by 2 bases and J by 4 bases, with 10 bases left in between. Germline V lookup: CDR1 SQVTM, CDR2 ANQGSEA. The CDR3 is 13 residues long. The CDR3 loop reads CSVELGVADTQYF. Written as DNA, the CDR3 is TGCAGCGTTGAACTAGGTGTGGCAGATACGCAGTATTTT.

J is TRBJ1-4 and V is TRBV2; 11 nucleotides match TRBD1. V lost 2 bases to trimming and J lost 7 bases; unmatched junction nucleotides: 3. This CDR3 contains 15 residues. Looked up from germline, CDR1 is SNHLY and CDR2 is FYNNEI. Here the CDR3 reads CASSEMGTGGEKLFF. CDR3 nucleotide sequence: TGTGCCAGCAGTGAAATGGGGACAGGGGGTGAAAAACTGTTTTTT.

V gene TRBV5-1 combines with J gene TRBJ2-1; D remains ambiguous. The V end was cut by 1 base, the J end by 3 bases, with 5 bases between. Germline CDR1 reads SGHRS; CDR2 reads YFSETQ. The CDR3 has 13 amino acids. This CDR3 is CASSLNGYNEQFF. The CDR3 DNA reads TGCGCCAGCAGCTTGAACGGCTACAATGAGCAGTTCTTC. The full variable domain, its missing parts supplied by reference TRBV5-1 and TRBJ2-1, is KAGVTQTPRYLIKTRGQQVTLSCSPISGHRSVSWYQQTPGQGLQFLFEYFSETQRNKGNFPGRFSGRQFSNSRSEMNVSTLELGDSALYLCASSLNGYNEQFFGPGTRLTVL.

The V call is TRBV7-9, the J call TRBJ2-7, with TRBD1 as a possible D gene (5 bases). The germline V gene encodes CDR1 SEHNR and CDR2 FQNEAQ (reference sequence). Trimming pared 1 base from V and 5 bases from J, leaving 15 bases between. The CDR3 is made up of 15 amino acids. Here the CDR3 reads CASSLVTQGLNEQYF. DNA of the CDR3: TGTGCCAGCAGCTTAGTTACGCAGGGCCTCAACGAGCAGTACTTC.

J is TRBJ1-4 and V is TRBV2; 7 bases align to TRBD1. CDR3 length: 11 residues. Trimming cost V 6 bases and J 13 bases; bases outside gene matches: 5. Germline CDR1 SNHLY, CDR2 FYNNEI. The CDR3 sequence is CASRNRGILFF. CDR3 in DNA: TGTGCCAGCAGAAACAGGGGCATACTGTTTTTT.

V and J are TRBV21-1 and TRBJ2-5; the tabulated D call, TRBD2, remains unverified against the DNA. TRBV21-1 is assigned pseudogene status. The CDR3 spans 17 residues. Written as DNA, the CDR3 is TGTGCCAGCAGCAAAGATCCAGCGGGAGGGCCGCGAGAGACCCAGTACTTC. Translation gives CASSKDPAGGPRETQYF.

The gene calls are TRBV2 and TRBJ2-3; 7 bases match TRBD1. Germline V gene lookup returns CDR1 SNHLY and CDR2 FYNNEI. CDR3 length equals 15 residues. V was clipped by 6 bases and J by 4 bases; unmatched bases: 10. The CDR3 bases are TGTGCCAGCAGGATAATAACAGGGGCTCCAGATACGCAGTATTTT. The encoded protein is CASRIITGAPDTQYF.

The CDR3 DNA reads as TGTGCCAGCTCTGGAGGCCAGGTGAACTACGAGCAGTACTTC. It encodes CASSGGQVNYEQYF. The J gene is TRBJ2-7, the V gene TRBV28; perhaps TRBD2 as D (5 bases). Trimming left V 8 bases short and J 3 bases short, with 17 bases between. This CDR3 comprises 14 residues. Germline V gene sequence: CDR1 MDHEN, CDR2 SYDVKM. Full variable domain (remainder filled in from reference TRBV28 and TRBJ2-7): DVKVTQSSRYLVKRTGEKVFLECVQDMDHENMFWYRQDPGLGLRLIYFSYDVKMKEKGDIPEGYSVSREKKERFSLILESASTNQTSMYLCASSGGQVNYEQYFGPGTRLTVT.

The rearrangement uses TRBV29-1 and TRBJ2-1, with D perhaps matching TRBD1 (5 bases). Trimming stripped 1 base from V and 3 bases from J, with 16 bases between. CDR1 is SQVTM, CDR2 ANQGSEA, per germline. This CDR3 has 16 amino acids. CDR3 loop: CSVEGKAGPDYNEQFF. The CDR3 DNA is TGCAGCGTTGAAGGCAAGGCAGGGCCCGACTACAATGAGCAGTTCTTC.

The chain uses TRBV15 and TRBJ2-6, with D maybe TRBD2 (6 bases). V lost 8 bases to trimming and J lost 0 bases, with 14 bases between them. This CDR3 is built from 16 residues. Germline V gene lookup returns CDR1 LNHNV and CDR2 YYDKDF (reference sequence). The CDR3 spells CATGGTPTSGANVLTF. DNA of the CDR3: TGTGCCACCGGCGGGACGCCAACCTCTGGGGCCAACGTCCTGACTTTC. Full variable domain (rest looked up from reference TRBV15 and TRBJ2-6): DAMVIQNPRYQVTQFGKPVTLSCSQTLNHNVMYWYQQKSSQAPKLLFHYYDKDFNNEADTPDNFQSRRPNTSFCFLDIRSPGLGDTAMYLCATGGTPTSGANVLTFGAGSRLTVL.

This sequence joins TRBV7-2 and TRBJ1-5, with D tentatively TRBD1 (6 bases). Germline values: CDR1 SGHTA, CDR2 FQGNSA. The length of the CDR3 is 13 residues. Trimming took 5 bases from V and 7 from J, leaving 12 bases between them. CDR3 DNA: TGTGCCAGCAGCCACGGGGGGCCCCAGCCCCAGCATTTT. This gives the protein CASSHGGPQPQHF.

The rearrangement links TRBV7-2 to TRBJ2-3; tentatively, D is TRBD2 (6 bases). The ends were cut back, 5 bases at V and 2 bases at J, with 26 bases in the middle. Germline V gene lookup returns CDR1 SGHTA and CDR2 FQGNSA. This CDR3 has 19 residues. The CDR3 loop reads CASSKSLALATGDTDTQYF. CDR3 in DNA: TGTGCCAGCAGCAAAAGTCTAGCTCTAGCGACGGGGGACACAGATACGCAGTATTTT.

The V and J genes are TRBV7-9 and TRBJ2-7; 7 bases fit TRBD1. The trim removed 5 bases at V and 1 base at J, leaving 8 bases unmatched. Germline V gene lookup returns CDR1 SEHNR and CDR2 FQNEAQ (reference sequence). The CDR3 is 15 residues long. CDR3 bases: TGTGCCAGCAGCAACCGGGACAGCCTTTCCTACGAGCAGTACTTC. This sequence encodes CASSNRDSLSYEQYF.

The rearrangement joins TRBV30 to TRBJ2-1; D call uncertain. Germline V gives CDR1 GTSNPN, CDR2 SVGIG (reference sequence). Trimming shortened V by 1 base and J by 4 bases, and 2 bases separated the two germline ends. This CDR3 has 11 residues. CDR3 protein: CAWSAYNEQFF. DNA of the CDR3: TGTGCCTGGAGTGCTTACAATGAGCAGTTCTTC. Together with reference TRBV30 and TRBJ2-1, the CDR3 gives the full variable domain: SQTIHQWPATLVQPVGSPLSLECTVEGTSNPNLYWYRQAAGRGLQLLFYSVGIGQISSEVPQNLSASRPQDRQFILSSKKLLLSDSGFYLCAWSAYNEQFFGPGTRLTVL.

The chain has TRBV6-5 and TRBJ2-7, with TRBD1 matching 8 bases. With V trimmed by 6 bases and J by 3 bases, 4 bases remained unmatched. Germline CDR1 MNHEY, CDR2 SVGAGI. This CDR3 spans 13 amino acids. The CDR3 DNA reads TGTGCCAGCAGATCAGGACAGGGCTACGAGCAGTACTTC. It specifies CASRSGQGYEQYF.

V gene TRBV6-1 combines with J gene TRBJ2-1; 8 positions agree with TRBD2. V trimming: 3 bases; J trimming: 3 bases; junction bases outside the gene matches: 4. This CDR3 has 15 residues. From germline, CDR1 is MNHNS and CDR2 SASEGT. This chain's CDR3 is CASSDEREFYNEQFF. The CDR3 DNA sequence: TGTGCCAGCAGTGACGAGCGGGAGTTCTACAATGAGCAGTTCTTC.

The V call is TRBV11-2, the J call TRBJ2-6; TRBD1 is a possible D gene (5 bases). Germline V gene lookup returns CDR1 SGHAT and CDR2 FQNNGV. The CDR3 is made up of 15 amino acids. Between the trimmed V and J ends, which lost 4 bases and 2 bases, there was a span of 9 bases. In DNA form, the CDR3 reads TGTGCCAGCAGCTCTCCAGGGCCTGGGGCCAACGTCCTGACTTTC. Translating gives CASSSPGPGANVLTF.